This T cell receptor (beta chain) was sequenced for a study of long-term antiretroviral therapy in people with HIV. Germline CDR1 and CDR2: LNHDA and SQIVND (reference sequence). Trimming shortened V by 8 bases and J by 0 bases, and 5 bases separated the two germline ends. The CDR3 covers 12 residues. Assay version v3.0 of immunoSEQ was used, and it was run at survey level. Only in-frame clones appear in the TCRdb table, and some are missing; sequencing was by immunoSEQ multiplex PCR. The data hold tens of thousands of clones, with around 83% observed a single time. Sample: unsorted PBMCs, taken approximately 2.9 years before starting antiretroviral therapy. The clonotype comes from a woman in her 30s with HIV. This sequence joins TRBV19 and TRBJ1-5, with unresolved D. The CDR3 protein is CASGYSNQPQHF. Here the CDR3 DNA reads TGTGCCAGTGGATATAGCAATCAGCCCCAGCATTTT.